This paragraph reports one T cell receptor beta chain. Its target is unknown. This CDR3 has 13 residues. The germline V gene has CDR1 MDHEN and CDR2 SYDVKM. V dropped 6 bases and J dropped 3; count of bases not matched to a gene: 5. Via MiXCR, TCRdb re-called the reads, giving one row per CDR3 protein. Found here are roughly 200,000 distinct CDR3 sequences, roughly 15% of them singletons; the top ten hold approximately 26%. This record comes from a study of T cell repertoires in cytomegalovirus infection. Study-level information: Shared public TCR beta signatures pointed to both CMV infection and a matching HLA type.

General study findings and limits: Cumulative frequency (of public TCR beta family members) identified carriers of CMV plus the relevant HLA. There were HLA-C-restricted CMV-specific TCR beta clonotypes dominating the ex vivo response.

The clonotype was recovered from a human donor in good health (CMV status not recorded). Some clones in this sample may be carry-over from other donors' samples. The sequencing sample was made of CD8+ T cells from PBMCs. The chain employs TRBV28 and TRBJ2-7, with 7 bases that match TRBD1. CDR3 nucleotides: TGTGCCAGCAGCTCGACAGGGATCTACGAGCAGTACTTC. It yields the protein CASSSTGIYEQYF.